This T cell receptor (beta chain) was sequenced in a study of shared clonotypes between healthy human individuals (dated by TCRdb to 2020 to 2022). General notes on the study: A few men and a couple of women, aged 18 to 49 years, made up the cohort. Libraries were prepared and TCR repertoires were sequenced by different laboratories using diverse techniques, in order to increase sequencing depth and limit assay-specific biases. Per donor, three plates each were used for CD4 naive and CD4 memory, two for CD8 naive, and one for CD8 memory. Each donor's leukapheresis produced roughly between roughly 0.85 and 10 billion PBMCs. The study deeply sequenced blood TCR repertoires of five healthy adults to estimate repertoire size and the extent of clonotype sharing between individuals.

Using the deep immunoSEQ assay, multiplex PCR amplified TCR CDR3 regions from genomic DNA. Extracted genomic DNA from each cell subset was spread evenly across all wells of several immunoSEQ 96-well plates, with each plate serving as a replicate. For sorted subsets, 150 to 250 ng genomic DNA, equal to 30,000 or so T cell genomes, was loaded into each replicate PCR. Purified libraries were quantified with a Qubit 3.0 fluorometer, sized on a Bioanalyzer 2100, and re-quantified with the KAPA Library Quantification kit. Every immunoSEQ 96-well plate was sequenced on a separate single-read 150-cycle Illumina NextSeq 550 flow cell. The study's own analysis went as follows. Because the immunoSEQ output held only junctional sequences and lacked quality scores, the filtering could not match the filtering applied to full-length reads. To assign V/J genes and CDR3, sequences were annotated against IMGT germline references using PyIR, a Python wrapper for IgBLAST v1.9. Any read was removed if the V/J assignment was weak (E-value above 1e-6), the CDR3 was missing, or the read contained stop codons, out-of-frame junctions, or ambiguous translated residues. V3J clonotypes were defined as sequences sharing an identical inferred V gene, J gene, and CDR3 amino acid sequence. To compute the percentage overlap between repertoires, the number of shared unique clonotypes was divided by the size of the smaller repertoire. Richness of each repertoire was evaluated using RTK rarefaction, the Chao1 estimator, and Recon v2.1 estimates of unobserved clonotypes. OLGA was used to compute generation probabilities for all TCRbeta clonotypes that the gDNA method yielded from several donors. Here the immuneACCESS table is served through TCRdb, limited to in-frame sequences with V and J called. Missing clones are a known gap in these copies; in checked studies unresolved V genes cover under half, and the rest lacks a known reason. Clone size and V and J calls were adopted from that table, with D and trimming inferred from the DNA. The sample table records 950,000 to 1,300,000 clones; approximately 68% of these occur just once. The ten largest clones represent over 1.3% of the sample.

Here is what the overall study found, with its caveats: Estimated clonotype richness was generally larger for naive than for memory subsets. Across several donors, around 5.4% of naive CD4, approximately 3.6% of naive CD8, about 2.3% of memory CD4, and 0.4% of memory CD8 clonotypes were shared. Pairwise subsampling led to the expectation that sequencing depth would affect the degree of clonotype sharing among donors. Sampling was limited to blood, and TCR repertoires in tissue likely differ from TCR repertoires in blood. The small number of donors limited the genetic and exposure-history diversity represented. Clonotypes shared by all four sorted-subset donors showed higher generation probabilities than non-shared clonotypes. Even with the large sequencing depth, rarefaction of the sorted-subset datasets indicated that sequencing was incomplete.

For CDR1 and CDR2, the germline V gene lists SGHTA and FQGNSA. The cysteine opens and the phenylalanine closes a CDR3 of 13 amino acids. The kept DNA is CDR3 alone, 39 bases in frame from the first base. At the junction V is shortened by 4 bases and J by 9 bases, with 10 bases in between. Remarks on this clone: Its antigen is not yet known. No base quality values were provided; no much bigger clone lies one nucleotide off.

Healthy HIV-negative adults with no recently reported acute infections or vaccinations were included as donors. Every donor was a Caucasian adult living in Nashville, Tennessee, USA. Magnetic negative selection was used to enrich CD4+ T cells, after which naive cells were positively selected on CD45RA and the negative fraction became the memory subset. After blood collection by leukapheresis, PBMCs were isolated using Ficoll-Histopaque density gradient centrifugation and then cryopreserved in the vapor phase of liquid nitrogen. Analytical flow cytometry was used to check the purity and quantity of every magnetically sorted T cell population. Each sorted fraction had its genomic DNA isolated and then quantified by UV absorbance on a Nanodrop 2000c.

Sequenced material: memory CD4+ T cells sorted from blood. This sample's cell subset or site label indicates: CD45RA-negative fraction. The chain is made from TRBV7-2 and TRBJ1-6; the D gene cannot be named for sure. The TCR originated in a young man in good health. The CDR3 reads as follows: CASSSFFGSPLHF. The DNA sequence is given as TGTGCCAGCAGCTCCTTTTTTGGTTCACCCCTCCACTTT.